Below, 3 T cell receptor beta chains from the same sample are listed, as sequenced in a study of blood T cell repertoires in COVID-19. Sequenced by immunoSEQ multiplex PCR; TCRdb stores in-frame clones only, minus some. The sample includes 200,000 to 300,000 clones, 84% of them seen just once. Source material: peripheral blood. These receptors were obtained from a man aged 35 to 55 who had recovered from COVID-19.

J is TRBJ2-2 and V is TRBV4-1; no clear D gene. The V end was cut by 6 bases, the J end by 0 bases, with 8 bases between. Germline V gene lookup returns CDR1 MGHRA and CDR2 YSYEKL. This CDR3 has 14 residues. The DNA of the CDR3 is TGCGCCAGCAGTATGGCCGCGAACACCGGGGAGCTGTTTTTT. Protein sequence: CASSMAANTGELFF.

V is TRBV7-2 and J is TRBJ1-2; D unresolved. This CDR3 spans 15 amino acids. Per germline, CDR1 SGHTA and CDR2 FQGNSA. Trimming took off 0 bases at V and 2 bases at J, with 10 bases between the two ends. The CDR3 DNA is TGTGCCAGCAGCTTAGCGTTAGGCGGAAACTATGGCTACACCTTC. The encoded protein is CASSLALGGNYGYTF.

This clone was recorded once. The chain recombines TRBV18 with TRBJ2-2; no reliable D call. V lost 3 bases and J lost 8, with 13 bases in between. The CDR3 runs 14 residues. The germline CDR1 and CDR2 sequences are KGHSH and LQKENI. Here the CDR3 reads CASSPNSPPGELFF. CDR3 nucleotide sequence: TGTGCCAGCTCACCGAACAGCCCCCCGGGGGAGCTGTTTTTT.